This T cell receptor beta chain was profiled in a study of blood T cell repertoires in COVID-19. Study in general: Material from acute and convalescent COVID-19 was sourced from the United States, Italy and Spain.

Germline CDR1 reads SEHNR; CDR2 reads FQNEAQ (reference sequence). The V and J ends lost 4 bases and 8 bases, in that order; junction bases with no gene match: 4. The CDR3 has 13 residues. Seattle enrolled patients during active infection and tracked them longitudinally. In the source study's methods: Counts of nucleated cells, estimated from reference gene primer amplification, were obtained. The repertoire was sequenced with immunoSEQ multiplex PCR; TCRdb's copy has only in-frame clones and lacks some. The V and J calls and clone size were taken over from that table, and D and trimming were inferred from the DNA. The sample yields hundreds of thousands of clones, 86% seen once.

V is TRBV7-9 and J is TRBJ1-4; 7 bases are a match to TRBD1. Sequences were obtained from peripheral blood. The TCR originated in a woman in her sixties or seventies with COVID-19, enrolled during active disease. This CDR3 is CASSSTGVEKLFF. The DNA for the CDR3 is TGTGCCAGCAGCTCAACAGGGGTAGAAAAACTGTTTTTT.